These 22 T cell receptor beta chains came from one sample sequenced in a study of cytomegalovirus exposure and HLA in healthy donors. 60 Vbeta and 13 Jbeta primers were used in PCR. This table comes from immunoSEQ multiplex PCR, and its TCRdb copy is limited to in-frame clones, with some not included. The table records around 140,000 clones, about 10% of them present only once. The sample taken for sequencing was PBMCs. These receptors came from a woman aged 40 to 50 in good health and CMV-seropositive.

The table lists this clone with a few counts. This chain links TRBV7-6 with TRBJ2-3; 7 nucleotides agree with TRBD1. Germline trimming cut 2 bases from V and 1 base from J; bases unmatched to any gene: 9. This CDR3 contains 17 residues. Germline CDR1 and CDR2: SGHVS and FNYEAQ. The CDR3 region has the DNA TGTGCCAGCAGCTTATTACGGGACAGCTTTGGCACAGATACGCAGTATTTT. Protein product: CASSLLRDSFGTDTQYF.

This clone was picked up a small number of times. The chain has TRBV6-5 and TRBJ2-2; no firm D call. This CDR3 is 11 amino acids long. The V gene lost 4 bases and the J gene lost 6 bases, with 3 bases spanning the gap. Germline V gives CDR1 MNHEY, CDR2 SVGAGI. This chain's CDR3 is CASSSSGELFF. CDR3 DNA sequence: TGTGCCAGCAGTTCCTCCGGGGAGCTGTTTTTT.

The rearrangement links TRBV6-5 to TRBJ2-7, with 9 positions matching TRBD2. V gave up 4 bases and J gave up 6 bases; unmatched junction bases: 10. Germline values: CDR1 MNHEY, CDR2 SVGAGI. The CDR3 consists of 15 residues. CDR3 nucleotide sequence: TGTGCCAGCAGTTCCCCCCCAGCGGGGGGCACCGAGCAGTACTTC. Protein product: CASSSPPAGGTEQYF.

There are a few counts of this clone. The chain has TRBV12-5 and TRBJ2-5; perhaps TRBD2 as D (6 bases). The CDR3 is 13 amino acids. V shed 5 bases and J shed 5 bases, with 12 bases lying between them. The germline V gene encodes CDR1 LGHNT and CDR2 FRNRAP. In nucleotides, the CDR3 is TGTGCTAGTGGTGTGGGTGGGGGGGAGACCCAGTACTTC. Protein product: CASGVGGGETQYF.

The chain links TRBV7-2 to TRBJ1-2, with 8 bases that match TRBD1. Per the germline V gene, CDR1 is SGHTA and CDR2 is FQGNSA. The CDR3 has 15 residues. Trimming removed 6 bases from V and 5 bases from J; junction bases left unmatched: 11. The CDR3, as DNA: TGTGCCAGCAGTTCCAGGACAGGGTTGTGGTATGGCTACACCTTC. Its translation: CASSSRTGLWYGYTF.

In DNA form, the CDR3 reads TGTGCCAGCAGCCTTGACAGGGGAACCTACGAGCAGTACTTC. Its protein product is CASSLDRGTYEQYF. This chain uses TRBV2 with TRBJ2-5; 8 bases align to TRBD1. Matching the DNA end better, TRBJ2-7 makes the J call doubtful. The CDR3 consists of 14 residues. Germline CDR1 is SNHLY and CDR2 is FYNNEI.

V usage is TRBV19 and J usage is TRBJ1-1; D call uncertain. Germline CDR1 LNHDA, CDR2 SQIVND (reference sequence). CDR3 length: 16 residues. V was trimmed by 0 bases and J by 2 bases, leaving 13 bases between them. The chain's CDR3 is CASSIDGRKGNTEAFF. The DNA for the CDR3 is TGTGCCAGTAGTATAGATGGGAGGAAGGGAAACACTGAAGCTTTCTTT.

The chain has TRBV6-1 and TRBJ2-2; no firm D call. V was pared by 4 bases and J by 4 bases, with 7 bases between. The CDR3 is made up of 13 amino acids. The V gene's germline CDR1 is MNHNS and CDR2 SASEGT. The CDR3 coding sequence is TGTGCCAGCAGTGTTAGTAGCACCGGGGAGCTGTTTTTT. It specifies CASSVSSTGELFF.

The CDR3 is CASSPGQSTEAFF. CDR3 nucleotides: TGTGCCAGCTCACCTGGACAGAGCACTGAAGCTTTCTTT. The V call is TRBV18, the J call TRBJ1-1; D perhaps matches TRBD1 (6 bases). Trimming removed 3 bases from V and 4 bases from J, with 9 bases in between. Germline V CDR1 and CDR2: KGHSH, LQKENI. The CDR3 consists of 13 residues. Complete variable domain (other parts from reference TRBV18 and TRBJ1-1): NAGVMQNPRHLVRRRGQEARLRCSPMKGHSHVYWYRQLPEEGLKFMVYLQKENIIDESGMPKERFSAEFPKEGPSILRIQQVVRGDSAAYFCASSPGQSTEAFFGQGTRLTVV.

This clone was observed a handful of times. The chain couples TRBV6-6 to TRBJ2-7; tentative D call: TRBD1 (7 bases). The germline gives CDR1 MNHNY, CDR2 SVGAGI (reference sequence). V lost 2 bases and J 3 bases, leaving 17 bases between the germline ends. The CDR3 totals 16 residues. CDR3 coding DNA: TGTGCCAGCAGTTACGGGCCACGACAGGGAGGCTACGAGCAGTACTTC. This codes for CASSYGPRQGGYEQYF.

V gene TRBV11-2 combines with J gene TRBJ2-2; D is undetermined. V was trimmed by 2 bases and J by 4 bases, leaving 11 bases between them. The CDR3 totals 15 residues. Germline assignment: CDR1 SGHAT and CDR2 FQNNGV. CDR3 protein: CASSLLQSLTGELFF. Here the CDR3 DNA reads TGTGCCAGCAGCTTATTGCAGTCCCTCACCGGGGAGCTGTTTTTT.

This chain uses TRBV5-1 with TRBJ2-1, with a tentative D call TRBD1 (6 bases). V dropped 1 base and J dropped 8 bases, with 13 bases sitting between them. CDR3 size: 14 residues. CDR1 and CDR2 (germline): SGHRS, YFSETQ. This CDR3 is CASSLFQGSDEQFF. The CDR3 DNA follows: TGCGCCAGCAGCTTGTTCCAGGGGAGCGATGAGCAGTTCTTC.

The chain combines TRBV6-5 with TRBJ1-2, with D tentatively TRBD1 (6 bases). Germline V CDR1 and CDR2: MNHEY, SVGAGI. The ends were cut back, 5 bases at V and 5 bases at J, with 12 bases in the middle. CDR3 length: 13 residues. The CDR3 loop is CASSRGQIYGYTF. The CDR3 nucleotides are TGTGCCAGCAGTCGCGGACAGATATATGGCTACACCTTC.

This clone was recorded a few times. The rearrangement joins TRBV18 to TRBJ2-5; D possibly corresponds to TRBD1 (5 bases). The germline V gene encodes CDR1 KGHSH and CDR2 LQKENI. V lost 5 bases and J lost 5, with 15 bases in between. The CDR3 sequence is 14 residues long. The CDR3 protein is CASSSSGSMETQYF. In nucleotides, the CDR3 is TGTGCCAGCTCATCGTCAGGGTCGATGGAGACCCAGTACTTC. Using reference TRBV18 and TRBJ2-5 for the parts outside the CDR3, the full variable domain is NAGVMQNPRHLVRRRGQEARLRCSPMKGHSHVYWYRQLPEEGLKFMVYLQKENIIDESGMPKERFSAEFPKEGPSILRIQQVVRGDSAAYFCASSSSGSMETQYFGPGTRLLVL.

The sample holds a few counts of this clone. This sequence joins TRBV7-9 and TRBJ1-1; no clear D gene. This CDR3 has 15 amino acids. The V end lost 0 bases, the J end lost 1 base, and 9 bases lay between the germline ends. CDR1 is SEHNR and CDR2 is FQNEAQ in the germline V gene (reference sequence). The CDR3, as DNA: TGTGCCAGCAGCTTAGCCCCCGGGAAGAACACTGAAGCTTTCTTT. Translation gives CASSLAPGKNTEAFF.

This chain uses TRBV2 with TRBJ2-7, with TRBD1 as a possible D gene (5 bases). The CDR3 sequence is 13 residues long. The V end was cut by 0 bases, the J end by 3 bases, with 6 bases between. The V gene's germline CDR1 is SNHLY and CDR2 FYNNEI. The CDR3 DNA sequence: TGTGCCAGCAGTGAAGCCCAGGGCTACGAGCAGTACTTC. Translating gives CASSEAQGYEQYF.

This clone was found a few times. J is TRBJ2-2 and V is TRBV7-8; 12 nucleotides line up with TRBD2. Unmatched junction bases numbered 5, after V lost 2 bases and J lost 4 bases. The CDR3 loop spans 17 amino acids. The germline V gene has CDR1 SGHVS and CDR2 FQNEAQ. CDR3 loop: CASSLSRTSGVTGELFF. As DNA, the CDR3 is TGTGCCAGCAGCTTAAGTAGGACTAGCGGGGTCACCGGGGAGCTGTTTTTT.

This clone has a handful of counts. The V gene is TRBV6-1, the J gene TRBJ1-1; D not certain. V lost 2 bases, J lost 2 bases, and 12 bases lay in between. The CDR3 loop spans 15 amino acids. The V gene's germline CDR1 is MNHNS and CDR2 SASEGT. DNA of the CDR3: TGTGCCAGCAGTGAAAGGCAGGACTCCAACACTGAAGCTTTCTTT. Translating it yields CASSERQDSNTEAFF.

The chain is built from TRBV27 and TRBJ1-4; 9 nucleotides agree with TRBD1. CDR1 is MNHEY, CDR2 SMNVEV, per germline (reference sequence). CDR3 length: 15 residues. The trim removed 5 bases at V and 3 bases at J, leaving 4 bases unmatched. The CDR3 spells CASSPRQGANEKLFF. The DNA for the CDR3 is TGTGCCAGCAGTCCAAGACAGGGGGCTAATGAAAAACTGTTTTTT.

The genes are TRBV10-3 and TRBJ2-2; D is possibly TRBD2 (6 bases). CDR3 size: 13 residues. V was pared by 6 bases and J by 6 bases, with 11 bases between. Germline V CDR1 and CDR2: ENHRY, SYGVKD. As DNA, the CDR3 is TGTGCCATCAGGGTAACGGGAGCCGGGGAGCTGTTTTTT. This encodes CAIRVTGAGELFF.

This chain joins TRBV18 and TRBJ2-5, with no clear D. CDR1 and CDR2 from the germline V gene are KGHSH and LQKENI. The V end lost 5 bases, the J end lost 8 bases, and 18 bases lay between the germline ends. This CDR3 spans 14 amino acids. The CDR3 region is CASSTPDTHYTQYF. The DNA for the CDR3 is TGTGCCAGCTCAACCCCCGACACCCATTACACCCAGTACTTC.

The rearrangement uses TRBV7-9 and TRBJ1-1, with D tentatively TRBD1 (5 bases). CDR1 SEHNR and CDR2 FQNEAQ come from the germline V gene (reference sequence). The CDR3 has 14 residues. Trimming left V 1 base short and J 2 bases short, with 8 bases between. The CDR3 is CASSLVQGNTEAFF. CDR3 sequence (DNA): TGTGCCAGCAGCTTAGTCCAGGGTAACACTGAAGCTTTCTTT.